This T cell receptor (beta chain) was captured by sequencing in a study of technical replicates of blood from a few donors. With 2 bases clipped from V and 8 bases from J, the junction kept 7 bases outside the gene matches. Germline V gene lookup returns CDR1 SGHRS and CDR2 YFSETQ. The CDR3 contains 15 residues. Profiling relied on immunoSEQ multiplex PCR, and the TCRdb table lists in-frame clones only, not all of them. The sample yields more than 55,000 clones, just over 90% seen once. This sequence was found in a human donor in good health. Some clones in this sample may be carry-over from other donors' samples. This chain connects TRBV5-1 to TRBJ2-1, with TRBD1 identical over 10 bases. The sample consisted of PBMCs. DNA for the CDR3: TGCGCCAGCAGCTTCGGACAGGGGGTGTTTGATGAGCAGTTCTTC. Protein product: CASSFGQGVFDEQFF.